This T cell receptor (beta chain) emerged from a study of vaccination effects on CD4 cells after COVID-19. This CDR3 contains 18 residues. V trimming: 4 bases; J trimming: 1 base; junction bases outside the gene matches: 13. In germline, CDR1 is SGHTA, CDR2 FQGNSA. Before sequencing took place, the ViraFEST assay used viral peptide pools to expand antigen-specific CD4+ T cells. Culture proceeded for 10 days, and CD4+ T cells were then isolated. Prior SARS-CoV-2 infection was absent in the vaccine recipients, as shown by negative nucleocapsid antibodies. Data came from immunoSEQ multiplex PCR; TCRdb stores just in-frame clones and leaves some out. The sample has roughly 30,000 clones; around 78% are singletons. Study results and limitations: Missing from the study were early post-infection timepoints, and its convalescent patients were few. Among infection- and vaccine-induced clones, marked clonal contraction occurred late after vaccination.

Points on this clone: Its antigen is not known.

The chain joins TRBV7-2 to TRBJ2-5; 9 bases align to TRBD2. The sample in question was CD4+ T cells from PBMCs cultured with HCoV-OC43 spike peptides, obtained before COVID-19 vaccination. Subset reported: HCoV-OC43 spike overlapping peptide pool stimulation. This clonotype was sampled from a human donor who received a COVID-19 vaccine. The CDR3: CASSSTRVTSGRQETQYF. The CDR3 bases are TGTGCCAGCAGCTCCACCCGGGTTACTAGCGGGCGCCAAGAGACCCAGTACTTC.